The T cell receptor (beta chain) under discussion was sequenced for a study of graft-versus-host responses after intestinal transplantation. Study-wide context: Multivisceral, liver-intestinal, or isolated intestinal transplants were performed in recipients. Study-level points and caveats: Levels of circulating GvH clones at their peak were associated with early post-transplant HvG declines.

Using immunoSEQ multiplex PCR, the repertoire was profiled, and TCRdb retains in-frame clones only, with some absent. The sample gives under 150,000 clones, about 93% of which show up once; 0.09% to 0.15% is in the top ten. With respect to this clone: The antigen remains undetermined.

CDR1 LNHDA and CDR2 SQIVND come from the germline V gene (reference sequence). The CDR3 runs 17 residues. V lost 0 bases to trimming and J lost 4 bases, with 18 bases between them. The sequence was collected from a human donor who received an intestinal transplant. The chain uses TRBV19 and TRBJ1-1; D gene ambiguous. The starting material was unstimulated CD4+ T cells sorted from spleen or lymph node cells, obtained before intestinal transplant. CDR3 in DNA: TGTGCCAGTAGTATAGATCTACCGGGTGGTCGCGCCACTGAAGCTTTCTTT. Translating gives CASSIDLPGGRATEAFF.